This T cell receptor (beta chain) was recorded in a study of vaccination and CD4 T cells after COVID-19. V shed 5 bases, J shed 7 bases, and the junction held 11 bases outside the gene matches. This CDR3 spans 13 amino acids. CDR1 and CDR2 (germline): SQVTM, ANQGSEA. The treatment is: roughly 10-day PBMC culture with coronavirus spike peptide pools or control peptides (ViraFEST assay). Once obtained from cultured CD4+ T cells, the DNA was sequenced using the Oncomine TCR Beta short-read assay. TCRdb analysed the PCR reads with MiXCR anew, one entry per CDR3 protein. The sample contains tens of thousands of distinct CDR3 sequences, 60% to 80% of which appear only once. Worth noting for this clonotype: No antigen is known for it.

This TCR derives from a human donor who received a COVID-19 vaccine. The chain joins TRBV29-1 to TRBJ2-7; the match to TRBD1 covers 7 bases. Sequenced material: CD4+ T cells from blood, cultured in vitro, taken after SARS-CoV-2 vaccination. This CDR3 reads CSVLETGSWEQYF. The DNA for the CDR3 is TGCAGCGTTCTCGAGACAGGGTCGTGGGAGCAGTACTTC.